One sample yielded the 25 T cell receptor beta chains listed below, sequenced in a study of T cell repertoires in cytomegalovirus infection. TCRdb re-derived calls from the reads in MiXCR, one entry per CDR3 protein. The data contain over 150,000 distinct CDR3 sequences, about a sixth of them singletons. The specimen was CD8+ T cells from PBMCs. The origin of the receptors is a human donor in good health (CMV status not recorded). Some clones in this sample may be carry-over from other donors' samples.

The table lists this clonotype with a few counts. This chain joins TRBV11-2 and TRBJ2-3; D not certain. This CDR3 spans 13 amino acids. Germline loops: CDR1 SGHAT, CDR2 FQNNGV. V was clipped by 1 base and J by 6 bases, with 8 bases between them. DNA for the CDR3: TGTGCCAGCAGCTTAGTACTCACCGATACGCAGTATTTT. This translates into CASSLVLTDTQYF.

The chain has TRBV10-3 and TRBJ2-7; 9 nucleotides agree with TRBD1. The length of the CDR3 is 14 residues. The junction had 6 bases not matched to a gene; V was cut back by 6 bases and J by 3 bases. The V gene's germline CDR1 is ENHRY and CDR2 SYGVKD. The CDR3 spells CAISGTGNLYEQYF. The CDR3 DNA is TGTGCCATCAGCGGGACAGGGAACCTCTACGAGCAGTACTTC.

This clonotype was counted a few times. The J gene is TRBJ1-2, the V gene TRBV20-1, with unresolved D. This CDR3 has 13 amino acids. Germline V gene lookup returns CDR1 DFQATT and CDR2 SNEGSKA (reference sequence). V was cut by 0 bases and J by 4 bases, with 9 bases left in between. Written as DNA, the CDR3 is TGCAGTGCTAGAGATACGGAAGTCTATGGCTACACCTTC. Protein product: CSARDTEVYGYTF.

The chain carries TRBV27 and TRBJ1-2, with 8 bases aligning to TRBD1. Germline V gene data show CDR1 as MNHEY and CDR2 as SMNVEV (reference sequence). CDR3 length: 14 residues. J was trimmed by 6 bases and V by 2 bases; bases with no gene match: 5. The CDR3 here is CASSLGQGTHGYTF. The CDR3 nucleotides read TGTGCCAGCAGTTTAGGACAGGGAACCCATGGCTACACCTTC.

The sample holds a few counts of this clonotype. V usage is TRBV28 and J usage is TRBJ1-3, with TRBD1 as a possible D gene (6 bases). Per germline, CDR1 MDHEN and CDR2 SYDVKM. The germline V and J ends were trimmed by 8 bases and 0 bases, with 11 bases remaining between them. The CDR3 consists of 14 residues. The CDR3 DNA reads TGTGCCAGCTCGGGGGGCATCTCTGGAAACACCATATATTTT. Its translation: CASSGGISGNTIYF.

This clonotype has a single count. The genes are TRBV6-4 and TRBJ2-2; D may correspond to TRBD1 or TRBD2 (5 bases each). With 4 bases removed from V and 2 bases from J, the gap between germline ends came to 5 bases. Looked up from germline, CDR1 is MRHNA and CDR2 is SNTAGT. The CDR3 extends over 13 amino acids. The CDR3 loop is CASSGDNTGELFF. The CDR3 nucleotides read TGTGCCAGCAGTGGGGACAACACCGGGGAGCTGTTTTTT.

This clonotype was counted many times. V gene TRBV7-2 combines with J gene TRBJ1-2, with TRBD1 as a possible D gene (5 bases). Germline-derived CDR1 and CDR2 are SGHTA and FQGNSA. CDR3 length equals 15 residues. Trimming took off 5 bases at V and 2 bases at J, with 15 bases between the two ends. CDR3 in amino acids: CASSPLTERNYGYTF. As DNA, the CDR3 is TGTGCCAGCAGCCCCCTGACAGAAAGGAACTATGGCTACACCTTC.

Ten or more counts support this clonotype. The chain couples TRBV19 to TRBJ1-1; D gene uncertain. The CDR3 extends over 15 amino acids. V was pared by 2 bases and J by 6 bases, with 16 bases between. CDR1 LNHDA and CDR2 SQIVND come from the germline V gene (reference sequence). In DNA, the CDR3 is TGTGCCAGTAGTATAAGTTTGACGTCGGGGTCTGAAGCTTTCTTT. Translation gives CASSISLTSGSEAFF.

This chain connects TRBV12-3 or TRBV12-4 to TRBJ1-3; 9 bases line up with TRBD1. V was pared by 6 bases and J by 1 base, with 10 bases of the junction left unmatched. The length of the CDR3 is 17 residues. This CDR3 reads CASRDERDRESGNTIYF. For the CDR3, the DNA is TGTGCCAGCAGGGACGAACGGGACAGGGAATCTGGAAACACCATATATTTT.

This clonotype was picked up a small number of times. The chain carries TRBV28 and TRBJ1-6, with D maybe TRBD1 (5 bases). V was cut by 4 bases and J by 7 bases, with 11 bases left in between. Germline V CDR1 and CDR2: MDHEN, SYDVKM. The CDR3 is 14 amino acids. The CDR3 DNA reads TGTGCCAGCAGTTACGACAGTCTAAATTCACCCCTCCACTTT. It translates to CASSYDSLNSPLHF.

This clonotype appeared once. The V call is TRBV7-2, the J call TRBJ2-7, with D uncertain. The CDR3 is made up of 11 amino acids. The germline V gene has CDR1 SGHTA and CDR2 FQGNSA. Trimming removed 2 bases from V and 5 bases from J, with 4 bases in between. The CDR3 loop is CASSLLDEQYF. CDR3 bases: TGTGCCAGCAGCTTACTCGACGAGCAGTACTTC.

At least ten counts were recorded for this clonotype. The CDR3 reads CASSSQGNEQFF. The CDR3 nucleotides read TGTGCCAGCAGCTCCCAGGGAAATGAGCAGTTCTTC. V usage is TRBV7-6 and J usage is TRBJ2-1, with D perhaps matching TRBD1 (5 bases). The length of the CDR3 is 12 residues. Trimming pared 4 bases from V and 7 bases from J, leaving 8 bases between. The germline V gene encodes CDR1 SGHVS and CDR2 FNYEAQ.

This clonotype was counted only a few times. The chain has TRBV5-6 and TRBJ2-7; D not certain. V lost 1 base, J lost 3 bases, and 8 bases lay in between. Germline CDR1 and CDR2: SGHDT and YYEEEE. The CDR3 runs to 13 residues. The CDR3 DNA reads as TGTGCCAGCAGCTTGTCCGGCTTCTACGAGCAGTACTTC. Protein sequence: CASSLSGFYEQYF. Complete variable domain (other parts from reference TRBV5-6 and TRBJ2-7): DAGVTQSPTHLIKTRGQQVTLRCSPKSGHDTVSWYQQALGQGPQFIFQYYEEEERQRGNFPDRFSGHQFPNYSSELNVNALLLGDSALYLCASSLSGFYEQYFGPGTRLTVT.

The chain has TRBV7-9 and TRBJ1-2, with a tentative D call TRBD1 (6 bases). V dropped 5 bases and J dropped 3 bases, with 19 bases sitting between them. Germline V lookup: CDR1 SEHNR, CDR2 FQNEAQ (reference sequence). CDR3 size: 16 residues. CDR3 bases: TGTGCCAGCAGCCGAAGGGGGGGGCATGAGGACTATGGCTACACCTTC. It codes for CASSRRGGHEDYGYTF.

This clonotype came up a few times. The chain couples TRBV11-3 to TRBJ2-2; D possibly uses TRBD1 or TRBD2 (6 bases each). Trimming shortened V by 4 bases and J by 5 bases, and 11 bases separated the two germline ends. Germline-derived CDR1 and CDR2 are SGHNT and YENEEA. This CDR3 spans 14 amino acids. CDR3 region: CASSYEGGTGELFF. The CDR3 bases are TGTGCCAGCAGCTACGAAGGGGGGACCGGGGAGCTGTTTTTT.

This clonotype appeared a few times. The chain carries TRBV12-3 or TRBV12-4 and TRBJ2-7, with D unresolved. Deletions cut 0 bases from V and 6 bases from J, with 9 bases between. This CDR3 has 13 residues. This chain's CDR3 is CASSLAKGSEQYF. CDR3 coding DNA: TGTGCCAGCAGTTTAGCGAAGGGTTCCGAGCAGTACTTC.

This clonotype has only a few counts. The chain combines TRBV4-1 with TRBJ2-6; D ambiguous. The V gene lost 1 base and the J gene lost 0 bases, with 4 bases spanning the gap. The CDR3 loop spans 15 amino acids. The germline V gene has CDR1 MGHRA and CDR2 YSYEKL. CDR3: CASSQVSSGANVLTF. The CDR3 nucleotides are TGCGCCAGCAGCCAAGTCTCCTCTGGGGCCAACGTCCTGACTTTC.

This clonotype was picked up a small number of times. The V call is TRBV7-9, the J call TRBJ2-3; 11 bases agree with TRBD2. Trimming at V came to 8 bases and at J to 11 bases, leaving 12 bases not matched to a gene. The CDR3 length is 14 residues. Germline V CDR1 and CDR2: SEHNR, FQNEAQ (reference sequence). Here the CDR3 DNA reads TGTGCCAGCCGGACTAGCGGGCGGGGGGAAGGGCAGTATTTT. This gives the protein CASRTSGRGEGQYF. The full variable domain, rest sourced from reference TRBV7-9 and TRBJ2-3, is DTGVSQNPRHKITKRGQNVTFRCDPISEHNRLYWYRQTLGQGPEFLTYFQNEAQLEKSRLLSDRFSAERPKGSFSTLEIQRTEQGDSAMYLCASRTSGRGEGQYFGPGTRLTVL.

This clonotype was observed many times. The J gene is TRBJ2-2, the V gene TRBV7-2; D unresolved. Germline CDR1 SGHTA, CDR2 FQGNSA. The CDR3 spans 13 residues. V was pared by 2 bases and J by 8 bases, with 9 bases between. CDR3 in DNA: TGTGCCAGCAGCTTAAAGTCCGGGGGGGAGCTGTTTTTT. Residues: CASSLKSGGELFF. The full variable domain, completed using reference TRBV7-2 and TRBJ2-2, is GAGVSQSPSNKVTEKGKDVELRCDPISGHTALYWYRQSLGQGLEFLIYFQGNSAPDKSGLPSDRFSAERTGGSVSTLTIQRTQQEDSAVYLCASSLKSGGELFFGEGSRLTVL.

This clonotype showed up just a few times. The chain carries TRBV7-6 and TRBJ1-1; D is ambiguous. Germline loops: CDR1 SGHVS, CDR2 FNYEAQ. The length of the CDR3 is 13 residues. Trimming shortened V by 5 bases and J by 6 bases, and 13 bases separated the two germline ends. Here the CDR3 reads CASSEGGNAEAFF. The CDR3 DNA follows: TGTGCCAGCAGCGAGGGCGGAAATGCTGAAGCTTTCTTT. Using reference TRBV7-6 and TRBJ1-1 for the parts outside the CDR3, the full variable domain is GAGVSQSPRYKVTKRGQDVALRCDPISGHVSLYWYRQALGQGPEFLTYFNYEAQQDKSGLPNDRFSAERPEGSISTLTIQRTEQRDSAMYRCASSEGGNAEAFFGQGTRLTVV.

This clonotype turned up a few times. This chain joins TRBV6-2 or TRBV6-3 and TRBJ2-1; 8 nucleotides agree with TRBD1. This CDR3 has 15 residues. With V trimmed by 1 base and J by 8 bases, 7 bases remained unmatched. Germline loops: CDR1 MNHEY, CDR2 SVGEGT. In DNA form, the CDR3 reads TGTGCCAGCAGTTACTTGGGACAGGCATTTGATGAGCAGTTCTTC. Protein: CASSYLGQAFDEQFF.

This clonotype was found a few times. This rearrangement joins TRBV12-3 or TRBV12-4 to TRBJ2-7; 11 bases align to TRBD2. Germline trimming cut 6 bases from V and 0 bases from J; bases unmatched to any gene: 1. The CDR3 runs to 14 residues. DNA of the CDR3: TGTGCCAGCAGAACTAGCGGGAGCTCCTACGAGCAGTACTTC. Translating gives CASRTSGSSYEQYF.

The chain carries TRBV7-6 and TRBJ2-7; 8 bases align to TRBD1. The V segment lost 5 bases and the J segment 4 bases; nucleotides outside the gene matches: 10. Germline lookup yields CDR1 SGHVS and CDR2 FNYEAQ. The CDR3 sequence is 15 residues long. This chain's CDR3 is CASSVGQGVGYEQYF. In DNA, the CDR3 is TGTGCCAGCAGCGTAGGACAGGGAGTCGGGTACGAGCAGTACTTC. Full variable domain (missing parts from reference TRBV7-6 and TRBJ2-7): GAGVSQSPRYKVTKRGQDVALRCDPISGHVSLYWYRQALGQGPEFLTYFNYEAQQDKSGLPNDRFSAERPEGSISTLTIQRTEQRDSAMYRCASSVGQGVGYEQYFGPGTRLTVT.

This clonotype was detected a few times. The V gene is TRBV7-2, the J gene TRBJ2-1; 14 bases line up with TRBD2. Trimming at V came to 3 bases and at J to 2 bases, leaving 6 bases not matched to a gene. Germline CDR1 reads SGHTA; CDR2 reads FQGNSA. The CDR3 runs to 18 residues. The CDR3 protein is CASSFMTSGGETYNEQFF. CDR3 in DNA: TGTGCCAGCAGCTTTATGACTAGCGGGGGGGAAACCTACAATGAGCAGTTCTTC.

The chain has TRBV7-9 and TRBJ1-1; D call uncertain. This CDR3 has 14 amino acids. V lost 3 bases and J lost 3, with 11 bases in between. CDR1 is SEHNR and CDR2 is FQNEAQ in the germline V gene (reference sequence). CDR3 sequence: CASSFWGEDTEAFF. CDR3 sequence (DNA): TGTGCCAGCAGCTTTTGGGGAGAGGACACTGAAGCTTTCTTT.